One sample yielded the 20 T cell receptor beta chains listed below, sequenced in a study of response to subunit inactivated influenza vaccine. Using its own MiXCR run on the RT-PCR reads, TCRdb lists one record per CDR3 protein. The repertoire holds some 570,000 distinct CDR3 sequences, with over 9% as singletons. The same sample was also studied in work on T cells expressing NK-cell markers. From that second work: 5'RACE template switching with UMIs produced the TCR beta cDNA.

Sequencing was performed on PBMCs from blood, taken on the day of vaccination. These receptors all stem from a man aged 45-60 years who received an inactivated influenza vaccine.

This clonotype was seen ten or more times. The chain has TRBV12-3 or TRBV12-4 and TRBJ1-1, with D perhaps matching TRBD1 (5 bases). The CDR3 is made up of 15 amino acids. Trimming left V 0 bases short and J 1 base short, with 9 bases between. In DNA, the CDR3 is TGTGCCAGCAGTTTAGCGGGACTGCCGAACACTGAAGCTTTCTTT. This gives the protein CASSLAGLPNTEAFF.

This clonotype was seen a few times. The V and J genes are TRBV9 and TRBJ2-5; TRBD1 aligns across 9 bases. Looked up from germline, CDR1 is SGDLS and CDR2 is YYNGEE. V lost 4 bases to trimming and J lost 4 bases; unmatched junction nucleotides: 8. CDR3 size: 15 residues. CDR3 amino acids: CASSPSPGQGETQYF. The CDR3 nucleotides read TGTGCCAGCAGCCCCTCACCGGGACAGGGAGAGACCCAGTACTTC.

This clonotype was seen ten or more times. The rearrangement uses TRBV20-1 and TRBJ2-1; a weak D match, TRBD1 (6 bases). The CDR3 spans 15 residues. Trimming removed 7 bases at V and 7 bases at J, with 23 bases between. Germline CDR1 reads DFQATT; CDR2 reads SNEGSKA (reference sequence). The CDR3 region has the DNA TGCAGTGTTGACCAGAGGGGGTCTCGACCGAATGAGCAGTTCTTC. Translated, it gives CSVDQRGSRPNEQFF.

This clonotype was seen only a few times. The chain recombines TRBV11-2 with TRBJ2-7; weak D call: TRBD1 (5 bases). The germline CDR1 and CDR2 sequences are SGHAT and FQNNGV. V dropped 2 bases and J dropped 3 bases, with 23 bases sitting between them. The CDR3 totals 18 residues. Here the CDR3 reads CASSLIDAVGRGSYEQYF. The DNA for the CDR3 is TGTGCCAGCAGCTTAATAGATGCCGTGGGAAGGGGAAGCTACGAGCAGTACTTC.

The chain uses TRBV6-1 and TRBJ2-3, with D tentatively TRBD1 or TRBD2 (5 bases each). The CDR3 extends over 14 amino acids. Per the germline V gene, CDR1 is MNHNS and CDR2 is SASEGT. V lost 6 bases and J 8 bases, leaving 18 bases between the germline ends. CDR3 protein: CASRRVRGQGTQYF. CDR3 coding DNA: TGTGCCAGCAGAAGGGTCCGGGGCCAAGGTACGCAGTATTTT.

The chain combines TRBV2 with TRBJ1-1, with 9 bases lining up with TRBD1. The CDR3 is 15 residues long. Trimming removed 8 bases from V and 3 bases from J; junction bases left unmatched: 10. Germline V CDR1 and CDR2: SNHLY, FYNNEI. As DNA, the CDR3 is TGTGCCAGCGCCGTACAGGGGGCTTGGGACACTGAAGCTTTCTTT. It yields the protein CASAVQGAWDTEAFF.

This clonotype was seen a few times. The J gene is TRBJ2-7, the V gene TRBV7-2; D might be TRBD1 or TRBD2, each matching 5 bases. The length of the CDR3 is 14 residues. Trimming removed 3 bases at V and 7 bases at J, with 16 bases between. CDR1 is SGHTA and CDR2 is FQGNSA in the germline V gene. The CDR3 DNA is TGTGCCAGCAGCTTTGGGACCATTTGGGGGGAGCAGTACTTC. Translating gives CASSFGTIWGEQYF.

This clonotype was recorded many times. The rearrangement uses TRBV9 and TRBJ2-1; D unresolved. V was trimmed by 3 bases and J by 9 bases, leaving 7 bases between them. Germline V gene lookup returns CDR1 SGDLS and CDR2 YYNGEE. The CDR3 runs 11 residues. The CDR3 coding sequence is TGTGCCAGCAGCGCCCTGGGTGAGCAGTTCTTC. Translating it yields CASSALGEQFF.

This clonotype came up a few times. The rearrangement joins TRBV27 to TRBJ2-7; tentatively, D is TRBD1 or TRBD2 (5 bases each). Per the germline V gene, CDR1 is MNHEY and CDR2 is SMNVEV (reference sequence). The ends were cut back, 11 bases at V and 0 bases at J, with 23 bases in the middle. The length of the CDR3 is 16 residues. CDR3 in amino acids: CAGPGQIFLSSYEQYF. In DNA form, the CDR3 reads TGTGCCGGCCCGGGGCAGATTTTTTTAAGCTCCTACGAGCAGTACTTC.

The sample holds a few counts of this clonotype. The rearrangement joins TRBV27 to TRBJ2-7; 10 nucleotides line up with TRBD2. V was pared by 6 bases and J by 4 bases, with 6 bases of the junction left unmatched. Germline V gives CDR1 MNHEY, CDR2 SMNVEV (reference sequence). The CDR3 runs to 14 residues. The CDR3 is CASREGLAAYEQYF. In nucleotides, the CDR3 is TGTGCCAGCAGGGAAGGACTAGCGGCATACGAGCAGTACTTC.

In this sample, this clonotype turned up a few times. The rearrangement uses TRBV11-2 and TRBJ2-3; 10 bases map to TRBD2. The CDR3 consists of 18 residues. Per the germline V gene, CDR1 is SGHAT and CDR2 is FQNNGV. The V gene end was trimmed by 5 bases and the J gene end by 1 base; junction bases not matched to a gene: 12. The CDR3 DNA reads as TGTGCCAGCAGCAAGGGGGCTAGCGGGAGATTTGGCACAGATACGCAGTATTTT. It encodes CASSKGASGRFGTDTQYF.

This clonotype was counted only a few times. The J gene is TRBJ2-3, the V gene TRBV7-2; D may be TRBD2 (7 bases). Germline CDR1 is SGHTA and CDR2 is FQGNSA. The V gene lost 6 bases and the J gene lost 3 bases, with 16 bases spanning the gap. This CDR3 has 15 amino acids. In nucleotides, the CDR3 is TGTGCCAGCAGGAAGAGGGGGGGCCCGACAGATACGCAGTATTTT. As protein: CASRKRGGPTDTQYF.

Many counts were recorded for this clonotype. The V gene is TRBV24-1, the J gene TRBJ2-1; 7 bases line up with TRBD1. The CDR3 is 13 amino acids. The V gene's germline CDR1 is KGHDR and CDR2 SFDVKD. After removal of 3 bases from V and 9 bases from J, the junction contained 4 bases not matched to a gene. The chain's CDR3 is CATSDPTGSEQFF. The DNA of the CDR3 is TGTGCCACCAGTGATCCGACAGGGTCTGAGCAGTTCTTC.

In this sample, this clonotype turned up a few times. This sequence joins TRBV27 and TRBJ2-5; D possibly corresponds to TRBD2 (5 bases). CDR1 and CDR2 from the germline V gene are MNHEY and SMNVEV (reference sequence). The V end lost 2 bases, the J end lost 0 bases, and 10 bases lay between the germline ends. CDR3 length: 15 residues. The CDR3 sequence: CASSLLRGDQETQYF. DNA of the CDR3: TGTGCCAGCAGTTTACTACGGGGAGACCAAGAGACCCAGTACTTC.

Here the CDR3 reads CASSLSSRTQYF. The DNA of the CDR3 is TGTGCCAGCAGCCTCTCCTCCAGGACTCAGTATTTT. The gene calls are TRBV5-6 and TRBJ2-3, with a tentative D call TRBD2 (5 bases). This CDR3 contains 12 residues. CDR1 and CDR2 (germline): SGHDT, YYEEEE. V lost 4 bases and J lost 12, with 15 bases in between.

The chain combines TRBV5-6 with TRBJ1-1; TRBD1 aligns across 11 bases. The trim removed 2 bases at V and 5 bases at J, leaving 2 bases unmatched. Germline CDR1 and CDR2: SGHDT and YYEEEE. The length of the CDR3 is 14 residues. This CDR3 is CASSFGQGATEAFF. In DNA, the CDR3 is TGTGCCAGCAGCTTTGGACAGGGGGCAACTGAAGCTTTCTTT.

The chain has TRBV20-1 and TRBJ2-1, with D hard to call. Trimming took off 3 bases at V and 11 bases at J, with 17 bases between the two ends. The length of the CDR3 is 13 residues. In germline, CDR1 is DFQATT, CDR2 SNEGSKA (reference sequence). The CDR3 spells CSASPTPAWKQFF. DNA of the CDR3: TGCAGTGCTAGTCCGACTCCGGCCTGGAAGCAGTTCTTC.

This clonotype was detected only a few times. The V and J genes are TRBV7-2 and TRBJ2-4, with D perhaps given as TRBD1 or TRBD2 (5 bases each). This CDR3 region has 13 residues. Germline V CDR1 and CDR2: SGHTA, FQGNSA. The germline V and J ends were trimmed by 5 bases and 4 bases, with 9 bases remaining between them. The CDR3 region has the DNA TGTGCCAGCAGCCGGGACGGGAAAAACATTCAGTACTTC. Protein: CASSRDGKNIQYF.

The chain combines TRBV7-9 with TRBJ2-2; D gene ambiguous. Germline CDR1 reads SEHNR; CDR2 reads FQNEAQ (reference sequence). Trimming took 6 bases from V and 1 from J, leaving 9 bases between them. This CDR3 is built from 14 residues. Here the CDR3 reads CASRGWLNTGELFF. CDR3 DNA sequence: TGTGCCAGCAGGGGATGGTTGAACACCGGGGAGCTGTTTTTT.

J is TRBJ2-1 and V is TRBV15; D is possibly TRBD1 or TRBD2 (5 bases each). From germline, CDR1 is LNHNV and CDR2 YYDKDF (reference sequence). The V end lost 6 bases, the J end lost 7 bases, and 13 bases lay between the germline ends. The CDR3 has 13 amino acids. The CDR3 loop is CATRGPASNEQFF. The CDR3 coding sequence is TGTGCCACCAGGGGACCAGCATCTAATGAGCAGTTCTTC.